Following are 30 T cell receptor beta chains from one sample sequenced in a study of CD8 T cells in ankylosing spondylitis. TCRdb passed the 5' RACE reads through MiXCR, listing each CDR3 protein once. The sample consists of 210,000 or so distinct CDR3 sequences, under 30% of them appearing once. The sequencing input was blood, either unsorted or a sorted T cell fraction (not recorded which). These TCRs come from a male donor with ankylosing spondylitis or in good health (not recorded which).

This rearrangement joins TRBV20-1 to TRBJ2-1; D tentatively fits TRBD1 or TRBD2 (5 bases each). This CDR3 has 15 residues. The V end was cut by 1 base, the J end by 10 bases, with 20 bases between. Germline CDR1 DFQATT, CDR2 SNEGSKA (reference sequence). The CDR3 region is CSARVRGPQVLEQFF. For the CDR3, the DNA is TGCAGTGCTAGAGTTAGGGGACCCCAGGTTTTGGAGCAGTTCTTC.

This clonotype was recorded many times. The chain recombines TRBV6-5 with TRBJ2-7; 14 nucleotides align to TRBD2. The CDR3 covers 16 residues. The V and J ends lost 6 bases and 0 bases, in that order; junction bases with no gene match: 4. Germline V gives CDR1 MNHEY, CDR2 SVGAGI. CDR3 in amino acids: CASRFGTSGSSYEQYF. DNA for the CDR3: TGTGCCAGCAGATTCGGGACTAGCGGGAGCTCCTACGAGCAGTACTTC.

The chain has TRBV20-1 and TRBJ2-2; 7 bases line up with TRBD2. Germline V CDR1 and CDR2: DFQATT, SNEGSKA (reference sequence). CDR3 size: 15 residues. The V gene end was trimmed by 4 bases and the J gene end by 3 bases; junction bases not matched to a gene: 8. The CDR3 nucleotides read TGCAGTGCTACGGGTCTTGGGAGGGACACCGGGGAGCTGTTTTTT. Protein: CSATGLGRDTGELFF.

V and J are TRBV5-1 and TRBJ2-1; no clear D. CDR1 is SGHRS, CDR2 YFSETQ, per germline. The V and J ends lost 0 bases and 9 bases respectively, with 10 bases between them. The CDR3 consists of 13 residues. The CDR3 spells CASSLGRSPEQFF. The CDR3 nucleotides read TGCGCCAGCAGCTTGGGTCGTTCACCTGAGCAGTTCTTC.

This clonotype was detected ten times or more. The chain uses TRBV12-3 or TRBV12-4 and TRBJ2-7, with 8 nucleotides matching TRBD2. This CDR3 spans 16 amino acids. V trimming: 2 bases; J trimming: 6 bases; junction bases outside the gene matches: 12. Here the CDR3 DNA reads TGTGCCAGCAGTTTATCTCTAGCGGGCCCACCCCTCGAGCAGTACTTC. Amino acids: CASSLSLAGPPLEQYF.

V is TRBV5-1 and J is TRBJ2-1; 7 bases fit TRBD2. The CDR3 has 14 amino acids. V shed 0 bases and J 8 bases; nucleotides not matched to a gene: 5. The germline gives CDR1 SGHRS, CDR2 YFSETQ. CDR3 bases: TGCGCCAGCAGCTTGGCAGCTAGCGGCGATGAGCAGTTCTTC. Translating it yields CASSLAASGDEQFF.

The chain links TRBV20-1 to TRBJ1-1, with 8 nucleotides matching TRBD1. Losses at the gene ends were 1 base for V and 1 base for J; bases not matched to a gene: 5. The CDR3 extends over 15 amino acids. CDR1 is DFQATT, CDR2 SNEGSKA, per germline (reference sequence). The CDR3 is CSARATGTGNTEAFF. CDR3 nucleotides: TGCAGTGCTAGAGCGACCGGGACAGGGAACACTGAAGCTTTCTTT.

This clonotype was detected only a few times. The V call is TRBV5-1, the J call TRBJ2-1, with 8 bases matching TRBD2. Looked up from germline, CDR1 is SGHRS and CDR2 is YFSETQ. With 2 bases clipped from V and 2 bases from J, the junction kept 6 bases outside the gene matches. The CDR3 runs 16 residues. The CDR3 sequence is CASSFQERGPYNEQFF. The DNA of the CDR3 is TGCGCCAGCAGCTTTCAAGAGCGGGGGCCCTACAATGAGCAGTTCTTC.

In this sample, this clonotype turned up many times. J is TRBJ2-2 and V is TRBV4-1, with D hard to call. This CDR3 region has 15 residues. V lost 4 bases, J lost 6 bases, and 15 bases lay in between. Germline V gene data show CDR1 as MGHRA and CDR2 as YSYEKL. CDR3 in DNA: TGCGCCAGCAGCCGGAACCCGACAAGTGCCGGGGAGCTGTTTTTT. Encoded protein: CASSRNPTSAGELFF.

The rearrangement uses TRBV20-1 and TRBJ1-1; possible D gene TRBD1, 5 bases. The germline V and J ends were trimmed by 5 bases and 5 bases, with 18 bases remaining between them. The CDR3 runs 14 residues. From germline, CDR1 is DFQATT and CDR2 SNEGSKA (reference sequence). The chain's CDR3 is CSAFRPQGWTEAFF. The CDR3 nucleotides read TGCAGTGCTTTTCGCCCCCAGGGTTGGACTGAAGCTTTCTTT.

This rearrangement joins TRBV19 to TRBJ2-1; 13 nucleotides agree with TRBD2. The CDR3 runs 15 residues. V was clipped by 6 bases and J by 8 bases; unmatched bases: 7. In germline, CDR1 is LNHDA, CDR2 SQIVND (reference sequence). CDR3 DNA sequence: TGTGCCAGTAGCCCGACTAGCGGGAGGATTTATGAGCAGTTCTTC. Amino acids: CASSPTSGRIYEQFF.

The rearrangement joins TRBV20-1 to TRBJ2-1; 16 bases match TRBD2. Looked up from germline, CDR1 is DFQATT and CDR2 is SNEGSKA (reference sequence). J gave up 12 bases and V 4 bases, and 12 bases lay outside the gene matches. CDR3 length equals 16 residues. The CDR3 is CSATNPGTSGRAGQFF. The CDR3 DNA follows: TGCAGTGCTACCAATCCCGGGACTAGCGGGAGGGCCGGGCAGTTCTTC.

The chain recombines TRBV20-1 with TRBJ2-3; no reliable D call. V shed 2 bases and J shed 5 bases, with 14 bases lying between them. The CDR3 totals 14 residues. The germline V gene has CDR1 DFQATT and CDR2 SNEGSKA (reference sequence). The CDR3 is CSARRTKRQDTQYF. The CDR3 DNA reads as TGCAGTGCTAGACGTACAAAAAGGCAAGATACGCAGTATTTT.

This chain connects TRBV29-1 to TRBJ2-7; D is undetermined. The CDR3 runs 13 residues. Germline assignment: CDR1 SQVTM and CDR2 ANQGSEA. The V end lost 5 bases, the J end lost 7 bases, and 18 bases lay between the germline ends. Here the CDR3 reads CSVNYGRSQEQYF. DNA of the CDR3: TGCAGCGTTAATTATGGACGGTCTCAGGAGCAGTACTTC.

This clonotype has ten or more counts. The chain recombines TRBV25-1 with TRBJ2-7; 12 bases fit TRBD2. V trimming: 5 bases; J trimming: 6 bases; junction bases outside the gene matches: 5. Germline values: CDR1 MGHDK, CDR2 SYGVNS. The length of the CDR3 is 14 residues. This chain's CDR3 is CASSRSSGRAEQYF. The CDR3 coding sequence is TGTGCCAGCAGTCGTTCTAGCGGGAGGGCCGAGCAGTACTTC.

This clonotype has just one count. The CDR3 DNA reads as TGTGCCAGCAGCTCCGACGGGCAGGGGTCCTACGAGCAGTACTTC. This translates into CASSSDGQGSYEQYF. The chain has TRBV7-2 and TRBJ2-7, with D possibly matching TRBD1 (6 bases). The V end lost 4 bases, the J end lost 1 base, and 14 bases lay between the germline ends. There are 15 residues in the CDR3. Germline values: CDR1 SGHTA, CDR2 FQGNSA.

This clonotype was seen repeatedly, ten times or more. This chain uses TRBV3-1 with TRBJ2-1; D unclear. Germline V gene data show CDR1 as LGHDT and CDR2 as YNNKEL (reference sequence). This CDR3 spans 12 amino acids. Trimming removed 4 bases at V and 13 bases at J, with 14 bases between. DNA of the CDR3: TGTGCCAGCAGCCCCGGTGAGAGAGCACAGTTCTTC. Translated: CASSPGERAQFF.

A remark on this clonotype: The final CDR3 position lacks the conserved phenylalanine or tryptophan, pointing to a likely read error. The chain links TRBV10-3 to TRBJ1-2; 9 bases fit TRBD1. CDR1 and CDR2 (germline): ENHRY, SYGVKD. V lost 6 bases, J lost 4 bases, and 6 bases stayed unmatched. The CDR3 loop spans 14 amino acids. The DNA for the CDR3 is TGTGCCATCAGAACAGGGGGCATTAGCTATGGCTACACCTGC. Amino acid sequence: CAIRTGGISYGYTC.

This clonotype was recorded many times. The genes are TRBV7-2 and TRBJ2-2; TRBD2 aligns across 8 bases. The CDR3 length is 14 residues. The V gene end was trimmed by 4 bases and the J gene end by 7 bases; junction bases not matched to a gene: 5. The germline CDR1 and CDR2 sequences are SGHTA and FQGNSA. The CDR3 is CASSSSGRFGELFF. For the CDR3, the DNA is TGTGCCAGCAGCTCTAGCGGGCGATTCGGGGAGCTGTTTTTT.

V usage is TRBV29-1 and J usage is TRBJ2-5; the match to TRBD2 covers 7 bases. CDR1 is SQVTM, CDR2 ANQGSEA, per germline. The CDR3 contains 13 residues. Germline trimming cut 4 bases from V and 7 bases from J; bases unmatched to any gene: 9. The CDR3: CSVGGGSGWTQYF. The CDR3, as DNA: TGCAGCGTTGGGGGAGGGTCCGGGTGGACCCAGTACTTC.

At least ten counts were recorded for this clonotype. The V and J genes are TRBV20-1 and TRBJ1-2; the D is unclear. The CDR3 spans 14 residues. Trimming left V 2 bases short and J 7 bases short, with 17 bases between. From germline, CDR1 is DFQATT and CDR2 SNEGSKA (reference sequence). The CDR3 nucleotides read TGCAGTGCTAGAAATAAGGAGATATCCCGTGGCTACACCTTC. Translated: CSARNKEISRGYTF.

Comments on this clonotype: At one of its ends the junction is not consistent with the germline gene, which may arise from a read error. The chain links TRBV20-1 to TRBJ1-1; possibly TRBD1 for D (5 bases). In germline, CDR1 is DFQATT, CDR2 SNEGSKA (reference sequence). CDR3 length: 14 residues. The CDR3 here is CSGRRGGVNTEAFF. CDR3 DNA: TGCAGTGGTAGACGGGGAGGGGTGAACACTGAAGCTTTCTTT.

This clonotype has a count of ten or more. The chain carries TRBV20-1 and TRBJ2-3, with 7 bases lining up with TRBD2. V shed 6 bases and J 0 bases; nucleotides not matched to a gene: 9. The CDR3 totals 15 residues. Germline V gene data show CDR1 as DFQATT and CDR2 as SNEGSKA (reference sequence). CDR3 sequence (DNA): TGCAGTGCCATGATTTTTAGCGGGAGCACAGATACGCAGTATTTT. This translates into CSAMIFSGSTDTQYF.

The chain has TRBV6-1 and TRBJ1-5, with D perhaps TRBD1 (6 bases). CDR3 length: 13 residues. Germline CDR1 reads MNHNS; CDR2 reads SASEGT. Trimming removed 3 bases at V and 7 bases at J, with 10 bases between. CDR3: CASSDRGTQPQHF. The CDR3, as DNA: TGTGCCAGCAGTGACAGGGGTACCCAGCCCCAGCATTTT.

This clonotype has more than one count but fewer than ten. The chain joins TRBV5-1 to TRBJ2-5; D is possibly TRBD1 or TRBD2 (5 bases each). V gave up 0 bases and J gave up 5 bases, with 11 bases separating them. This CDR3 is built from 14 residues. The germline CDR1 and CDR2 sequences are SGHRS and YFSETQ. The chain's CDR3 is CASSLAGAGETQYF. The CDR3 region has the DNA TGCGCCAGCAGCTTGGCCGGGGCTGGTGAGACCCAGTACTTC. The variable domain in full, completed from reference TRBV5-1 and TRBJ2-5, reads KAGVTQTPRYLIKTRGQQVTLSCSPISGHRSVSWYQQTPGQGLQFLFEYFSETQRNKGNFPGRFSGRQFSNSRSEMNVSTLELGDSALYLCASSLAGAGETQYFGPGTRLLVL.

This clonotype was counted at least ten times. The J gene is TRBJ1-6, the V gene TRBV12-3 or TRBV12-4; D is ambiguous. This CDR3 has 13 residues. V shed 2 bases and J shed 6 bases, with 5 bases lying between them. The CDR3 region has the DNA TGTGCCAGCAGTTTATTGATTAATTCACCCCTCCACTTT. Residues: CASSLLINSPLHF.

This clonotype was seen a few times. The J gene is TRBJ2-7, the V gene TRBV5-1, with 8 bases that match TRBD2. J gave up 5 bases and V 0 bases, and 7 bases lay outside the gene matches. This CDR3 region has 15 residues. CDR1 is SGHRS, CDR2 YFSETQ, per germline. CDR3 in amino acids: CASSLAGGPLHEQYF. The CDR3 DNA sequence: TGCGCCAGCAGCTTGGCGGGAGGGCCCCTGCACGAGCAGTACTTC. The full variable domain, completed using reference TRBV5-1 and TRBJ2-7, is KAGVTQTPRYLIKTRGQQVTLSCSPISGHRSVSWYQQTPGQGLQFLFEYFSETQRNKGNFPGRFSGRQFSNSRSEMNVSTLELGDSALYLCASSLAGGPLHEQYFGPGTRLTVT.

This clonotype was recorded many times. The CDR3 coding sequence is TGTGCCAGCACCCCCGGACAGGGGCGAGAGACCCAGTACTTC. Protein: CASTPGQGRETQYF. The chain combines TRBV25-1 with TRBJ2-5; 9 bases are shared with TRBD1. This CDR3 region has 14 residues. With V trimmed by 7 bases and J by 4 bases, 7 bases remained unmatched. Germline CDR1 MGHDK, CDR2 SYGVNS. Based on the CDR3 plus reference TRBV25-1 and TRBJ2-5, the full variable domain is EADIYQTPRYLVIGTGKKITLECSQTMGHDKMYWYQQDPGMELHLIHYSYGVNSTEKGDLSSESTVSRIRTEHFPLTLESARPSHTSQYLCASTPGQGRETQYFGPGTRLLVL.

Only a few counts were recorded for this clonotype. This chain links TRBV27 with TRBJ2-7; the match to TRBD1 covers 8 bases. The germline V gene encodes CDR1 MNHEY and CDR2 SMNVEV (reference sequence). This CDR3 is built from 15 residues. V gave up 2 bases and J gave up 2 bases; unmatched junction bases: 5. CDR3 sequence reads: CASSLGQGAPYEQYF. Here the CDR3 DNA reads TGTGCCAGCAGTTTAGGGCAGGGGGCTCCCTACGAGCAGTACTTC.

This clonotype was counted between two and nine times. The CDR3 reads CASSPGGAGANVLTF. In DNA, the CDR3 is TGTGCCAGCAGTCCGGGGGGCGCTGGGGCCAACGTCCTGACTTTC. The chain carries TRBV6-1 and TRBJ2-6; a weak D match, TRBD2 (7 bases). The germline gives CDR1 MNHNS, CDR2 SASEGT. Trimming took 5 bases from V and 2 from J, leaving 10 bases between them. The CDR3 length is 15 residues.